These 14 T cell receptor beta chains were sequenced from one sample in a study of regulatory T cells in long-lasting Graves disease. Time point denoted: newly diagnosed GD, antithyroid drugs for less than 3 months. From PBMCs, RNA was extracted and then used to make the TCR library. HTBI primers from iRepertoire and Arm-PCR of CDR3 regions yielded the TCR beta libraries. MiXCR was run by TCRdb on the multiplex PCR reads, yielding one entry per CDR3 protein. The sample has about 620,000 distinct CDR3 sequences, around 17% seen once. These records were also assigned to another study, of T cells in Graves' hyperthyroidism and ophthalmopathy.

The sequencing here drew on peripheral blood mononuclear cells (PBMCs), taken at new diagnosis, from a patient treated with antithyroid drugs. These TCRs come from a woman aged 25 to 39 with Graves disease.

The rearrangement joins TRBV15 to TRBJ2-5; 7 bases map to TRBD1. Trimming took 3 bases from V and 1 from J; bases not matched to a gene: 2. The CDR3 runs 14 residues. Germline lookup yields CDR1 LNHNV and CDR2 YYDKDF (reference sequence). This CDR3 reads CATSSRTGQETQYF. CDR3 bases: TGTGCCACCAGCAGCAGGACAGGCCAAGAGACCCAGTACTTC. Full variable domain (rest looked up from reference TRBV15 and TRBJ2-5): DAMVIQNPRYQVTQFGKPVTLSCSQTLNHNVMYWYQQKSSQAPKLLFHYYDKDFNNEADTPDNFQSRRPNTSFCFLDIRSPGLGDTAMYLCATSSRTGQETQYFGPGTRLLVL.

V gene TRBV6-2 or TRBV6-3 combines with J gene TRBJ2-7; TRBD1 might be the D (6 bases). Germline assignment: CDR1 MNHEY and CDR2 SVGEGT. V was pared by 5 bases and J by 3 bases, with 17 bases between. The length of the CDR3 is 15 residues. The CDR3 region is CASSQSPGTSYEQYF. The CDR3 DNA reads as TGTGCCAGCAGTCAATCTCCGGGGACAAGCTACGAGCAGTACTTC.

The chain carries TRBV13 and TRBJ1-4, with D maybe TRBD1 (6 bases). Trimming left V 5 bases short and J 5 bases short, with 15 bases between. Germline V gene lookup returns CDR1 PRHDT and CDR2 FYEKMQ (reference sequence). This CDR3 is built from 15 residues. The CDR3 DNA is TGTGCCAGCAGCCCAACGACAGGCAGAAATGAAAAACTGTTTTTT. Translated, it gives CASSPTTGRNEKLFF.

Many counts were recorded for this clonotype. The chain carries TRBV7-2 and TRBJ2-5, with no clear D. With 6 bases removed from V and 5 bases from J, the gap between germline ends came to 16 bases. This CDR3 is built from 14 residues. Germline CDR1 and CDR2: SGHTA and FQGNSA. In DNA, the CDR3 is TGTGCCAGCAGTGAAGCCTGGGTGGGGGAGACCCAGTACTTC. Amino acid sequence: CASSEAWVGETQYF.

The rearrangement links TRBV9 to TRBJ2-3; no clear D. Germline V gives CDR1 SGDLS, CDR2 YYNGEE. V was shortened by 7 bases and J by 2 bases, with 11 bases between the two germline ends. The CDR3 covers 13 residues. The CDR3 nucleotides read TGTGCCAGCGGACGGGTGTTCACAGATACGCAGTATTTT. This translates into CASGRVFTDTQYF.

This clonotype came up many times. This chain joins TRBV7-8 and TRBJ2-7; TRBD1 matches 8 bases. From germline, CDR1 is SGHVS and CDR2 FQNEAQ. There are 17 residues in the CDR3. Unmatched junction bases numbered 12, after V lost 3 bases and J lost 2 bases. CDR3 protein: CASSFLVGTGRPYEQYF. The CDR3 DNA is TGTGCCAGCAGCTTTTTAGTTGGGACAGGCCGCCCCTACGAGCAGTACTTC. The variable domain in full, with the rest retrieved from reference TRBV7-8 and TRBJ2-7, is GAGVSQSPRYKVAKRGQDVALRCDPISGHVSLFWYQQALGQGPEFLTYFQNEAQLDKSGLPSDRFFAERPEGSVSTLKIQRTQQEDSAVYLCASSFLVGTGRPYEQYFGPGTRLTVT.

This clonotype was counted only a few times. The chain has TRBV2 and TRBJ2-5, with D tentatively TRBD1 or TRBD2 (5 bases each). The length of the CDR3 is 12 residues. Trimming removed 9 bases from V and 0 bases from J, with 8 bases in between. Germline-derived CDR1 and CDR2 are SNHLY and FYNNEI. CDR3 DNA: TGTGCCAGTCGGGGCAACCAAGAGACCCAGTACTTC. It is translated as CASRGNQETQYF.

The rearrangement links TRBV4-1 to TRBJ1-2; a weak D match, TRBD1 (5 bases). The ends were cut back, 1 base at V and 7 bases at J, with 19 bases in the middle. Germline V gives CDR1 MGHRA, CDR2 YSYEKL. CDR3 length: 16 residues. The CDR3 sequence: CASSQGDTGLLGGYTF. DNA of the CDR3: TGCGCCAGCAGCCAAGGAGACACAGGTCTTCTCGGTGGCTACACCTTC.

This clonotype has only a few counts. The chain uses TRBV14 and TRBJ2-7, with TRBD1 matching 8 bases. Trimming at V came to 10 bases and at J to 2 bases, leaving 10 bases not matched to a gene. The germline gives CDR1 SGHDN, CDR2 FVKESK. This CDR3 has 14 residues. CDR3: CATARTGSPYEQYF. As DNA, the CDR3 is TGTGCCACCGCACGGACAGGGTCTCCCTACGAGCAGTACTTC.

The chain carries TRBV20-1 and TRBJ2-1, with 7 bases lining up with TRBD1. J gave up 0 bases and V 3 bases, and 11 bases lay outside the gene matches. This CDR3 is built from 17 residues. Per the germline V gene, CDR1 is DFQATT and CDR2 is SNEGSKA (reference sequence). The CDR3 region is CSASDQIRDSSYNEQFF. CDR3 bases: TGCAGTGCTAGCGACCAAATCCGGGACAGCTCCTACAATGAGCAGTTCTTC.

The chain has TRBV29-1 and TRBJ1-1, with 8 nucleotides matching TRBD1. V lost 7 bases to trimming and J lost 5 bases; unmatched junction nucleotides: 15. Germline V gene lookup returns CDR1 SQVTM and CDR2 ANQGSEA. This CDR3 contains 15 residues. CDR3 loop: CSAPAGGAGGTEAFF. DNA for the CDR3: TGCAGCGCCCCCGCAGGGGGCGCTGGGGGTACTGAAGCTTTCTTT.

The chain is built from TRBV4-1 and TRBJ1-5; tentatively, D is TRBD1 (5 bases). Germline V lookup: CDR1 MGHRA, CDR2 YSYEKL. The V and J ends lost 0 bases and 6 bases respectively, with 12 bases between them. The CDR3 is 15 amino acids. The CDR3: CASSQEGPGRQPQHF. DNA of the CDR3: TGCGCCAGCAGCCAAGAGGGTCCAGGGCGTCAGCCCCAGCATTTT.

This clonotype has more than one count but fewer than ten. The chain is built from TRBV7-3 and TRBJ1-1; D is possibly TRBD1 (6 bases). Trimming removed 4 bases at V and 2 bases at J, with 20 bases between. CDR1 and CDR2 (germline): SGHTA, FQGTGA. The CDR3 consists of 17 residues. The CDR3 region is CASSSQPPQGRNTEAFF. DNA for the CDR3: TGTGCCAGCAGCTCCCAGCCCCCACAGGGACGAAACACTGAAGCTTTCTTT.

This clonotype has a count of ten or more. The chain carries TRBV27 and TRBJ1-4; TRBD1 agrees at 7 bases. The CDR3 consists of 14 residues. V shed 6 bases and J 14 bases; nucleotides not matched to a gene: 15. Germline V gives CDR1 MNHEY, CDR2 SMNVEV (reference sequence). DNA of the CDR3: TGTGCCAGCAGAGGGACAGCCCATCTGGCGGTTCTGTTTTTT. Translation: CASRGTAHLAVLFF.